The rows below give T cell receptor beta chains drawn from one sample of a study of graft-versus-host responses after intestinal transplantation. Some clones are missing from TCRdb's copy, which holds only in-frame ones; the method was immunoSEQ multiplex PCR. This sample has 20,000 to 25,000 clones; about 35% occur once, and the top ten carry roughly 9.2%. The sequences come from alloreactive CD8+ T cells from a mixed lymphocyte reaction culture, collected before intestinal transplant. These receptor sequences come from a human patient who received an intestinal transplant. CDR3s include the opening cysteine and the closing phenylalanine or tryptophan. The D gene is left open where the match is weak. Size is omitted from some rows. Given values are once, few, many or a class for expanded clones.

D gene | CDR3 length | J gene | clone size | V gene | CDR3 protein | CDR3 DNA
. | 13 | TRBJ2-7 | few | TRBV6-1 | CASRHSYSYEQYF | TGTGCCAGCAGACACTCCTACTCCTACGAGCAGTACTTC
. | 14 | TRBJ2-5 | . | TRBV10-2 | CASGGTANQETQYF | TGCGCCAGCGGAGGGACAGCCAACCAAGAGACCCAGTACTTC
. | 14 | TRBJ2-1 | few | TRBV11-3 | CASSLPSSYNEQFF | TGTGCCAGCAGCTTACCGAGCTCCTACAATGAGCAGTTCTTC
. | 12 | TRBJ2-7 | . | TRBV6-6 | CASSYVGGEQYF | TGTGCCAGCAGTTACGTGGGGGGTGAGCAGTACTTC
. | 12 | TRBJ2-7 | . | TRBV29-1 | CSVVASSYEQYF | TGCAGCGTTGTCGCCAGCTCCTACGAGCAGTACTTC
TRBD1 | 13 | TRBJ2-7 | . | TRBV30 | CAWSGTGTYEQYF | TGTGCCTGGAGCGGGACAGGAACCTACGAGCAGTACTTC
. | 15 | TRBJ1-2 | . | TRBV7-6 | CASSLAVGGGYGYTF | TGTGCCAGCAGCTTAGCCGTAGGGGGGGGATATGGCTACACCTTC
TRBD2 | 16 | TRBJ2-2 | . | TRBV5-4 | CASSLWLAGPTGELFF | TGTGCCAGCAGCTTGTGGCTAGCGGGGCCAACCGGGGAGCTGTTTTTT
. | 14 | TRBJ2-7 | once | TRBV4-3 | CASSQGDTNYEQYF | TGCGCCAGCAGCCAGGGGGACACCAACTACGAGCAGTACTTC
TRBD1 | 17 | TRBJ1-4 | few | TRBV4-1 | CASSQDTGTASNEKLFF | TGCGCCAGCAGCCAGGATACGGGGACAGCCTCTAATGAAAAACTGTTTTTT
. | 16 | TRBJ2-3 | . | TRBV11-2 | CASSLGVYRGTDTQYF | TGTGCCAGCAGCTTAGGAGTGTACAGGGGCACAGATACGCAGTATTTT
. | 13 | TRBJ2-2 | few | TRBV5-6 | CASSVGYSGELFF | TGTGCCAGCAGCGTTGGGTACTCGGGGGAGCTGTTTTTT
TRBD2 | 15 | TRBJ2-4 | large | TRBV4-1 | CASSQESREGDIQYF | TGCGCCAGCAGCCAAGAATCGCGGGAGGGGGACATTCAGTACTTC
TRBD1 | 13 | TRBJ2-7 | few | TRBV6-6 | CASSRQGADEQYF | TGTGCCAGCAGTAGACAGGGGGCAGACGAGCAGTACTTC
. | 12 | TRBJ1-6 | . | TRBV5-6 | CASSFGGSPLHF | TGTGCCAGCAGCTTCGGGGGTTCACCCCTCCACTTT
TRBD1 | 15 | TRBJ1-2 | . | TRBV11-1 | CASSPRTGDAYGYTF | TGTGCCAGCAGCCCCAGGACAGGGGACGCCTATGGCTACACCTTC
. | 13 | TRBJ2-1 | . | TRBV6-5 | CASSLDSYNEQFF | TGTGCCAGCAGTCTGGACTCCTACAATGAGCAGTTCTTC
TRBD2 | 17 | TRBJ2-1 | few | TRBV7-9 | CASSLVAGGPRIGEQFF | TGTGCCAGCAGCCTTGTAGCGGGAGGGCCTAGGATAGGTGAGCAGTTCTTC
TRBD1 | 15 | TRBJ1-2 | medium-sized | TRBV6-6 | CASSYPGQGNYGYTF | TGTGCCAGCAGTTACCCCGGACAGGGAAACTATGGCTACACCTTC
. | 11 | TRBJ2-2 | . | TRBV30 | CAWSHPGELFF | TGTGCCTGGAGTCATCCGGGAGAGCTGTTTTTT